This TCR beta chain was retrieved from a study of cytomegalovirus exposure and HLA in healthy donors. Overall study findings and caveats: An Asian-associated ancestry cluster reportedly showed fewer N-insertions than the roughly 670-donor mean in a later analysis. Accurate predictions that matched the HLA-A and HLA-B alleles of most subjects were reportedly made from TCR beta sequences.

The junction had 5 bases not matched to a gene; V was cut back by 0 bases and J by 8 bases. Germline values: CDR1 SGHNT, CDR2 YYREEE (reference sequence). This CDR3 contains 16 residues. Worth noting for this clone: The antigen is undetermined.

Primers for the PCR totalled 60 Vbeta and 13 Jbeta. Repertoires were generated with immunoSEQ multiplex PCR, while TCRdb's copy carries only in-frame clones and drops some. The data hold some 130,000 clones, with approximately 70% observed a single time. Sequencing used PBMCs. This chain links TRBV5-4 with TRBJ2-1, with 13 bases lining up with TRBD2. This clonotype was sampled from a human donor in good health. CDR3 sequence (DNA): TGTGCCAGCAGCTTGGGGACTAGCGGGAGTGGCGATGAGCAGTTCTTC. It translates to CASSLGTSGSGDEQFF.